The 25 T cell receptor beta chains listed next were all sequenced from one sample in a study of Ad26.COV2.S vaccination and SARS-CoV-2 variants. Noted treatment: some 20 received Ad26.COV2.S at low or high dose, single or two shots; roughly 5 received placebo; per-sample allocation not given. Specimens were obtained on day 63 following the first vaccine or placebo injection. Method: immunoSEQ multiplex PCR; TCRdb's copy keeps in-frame clones and lacks some. The sample yields around 340,000 clones, about 87% seen once. This specimen consisted of peripheral blood, obtained in a trial of Ad26.COV2.S vaccine versus placebo. The source of these receptors is a person aged 18-65 years who received the Ad26.COV2.S COVID-19 vaccine or a placebo.

The chain joins TRBV5-4 to TRBJ2-3; D assignment may be TRBD1 or TRBD2 (5 bases each). V shed 3 bases and J shed 3 bases, with 14 bases lying between them. Germline CDR1 and CDR2: SGHNT and YYREEE (reference sequence). This CDR3 comprises 15 residues. The CDR3 loop is CASSWGSPQTDTQYF. CDR3 nucleotides: TGTGCCAGCAGCTGGGGGAGTCCCCAAACAGATACGCAGTATTTT.

This clone was detected only a few times. This sequence joins TRBV6-1 and TRBJ2-5; 12 positions match TRBD2. This CDR3 is 15 amino acids long. Germline V lookup: CDR1 MNHNS, CDR2 SASEGT. V gave up 2 bases and J gave up 4 bases; unmatched junction bases: 2. The CDR3 sequence is CASSELAGGPETQYF. CDR3 coding DNA: TGTGCCAGCAGTGAACTAGCGGGGGGGCCAGAGACCCAGTACTTC.

The chain links TRBV4-3 to TRBJ2-1; D remains ambiguous. The CDR3 contains 13 residues. From germline, CDR1 is LGHNA and CDR2 YSLEER. V gave up 0 bases and J gave up 8 bases, with 8 bases separating them. CDR3 region: CASSQDRNHEQFF. The CDR3 nucleotides are TGCGCCAGCAGCCAAGATCGAAACCATGAGCAGTTCTTC.

There are many counts of this clone. The chain is built from TRBV6-2 or TRBV6-3 and TRBJ2-1, with D uncertain. The CDR3 contains 14 residues. Trimming removed 6 bases at V and 6 bases at J, with 15 bases between. CDR1 is MNHEY, CDR2 SVGEGT, per germline. This CDR3 reads CASSRPTNFNEQFF. CDR3 bases: TGTGCCAGCAGCCGCCCCACGAACTTCAATGAGCAGTTCTTC.

The chain joins TRBV5-8 to TRBJ2-7; D gene ambiguous. CDR1 SGHTS and CDR2 YDEGEE come from the germline V gene. V lost 1 base and J lost 9, with 8 bases in between. The CDR3 has 11 amino acids. Here the CDR3 reads CASSLRDRQYF. In DNA, the CDR3 is TGTGCCAGCAGCTTGAGGGATCGGCAGTACTTC.

This clone was observed once. The V gene is TRBV29-1, the J gene TRBJ2-1; a possible D gene is TRBD1 (6 bases). There are 13 residues in the CDR3. Trimming removed 3 bases at V and 7 bases at J, with 13 bases between. The V gene's germline CDR1 is SQVTM and CDR2 ANQGSEA. CDR3 nucleotides: TGCAGCGTTGATCGTGAGGGGGTGAATGAGCAGTTCTTC. Translation: CSVDREGVNEQFF.

The genes are TRBV30 and TRBJ1-2; 10 bases match TRBD1. Germline V gene data show CDR1 as GTSNPN and CDR2 as SVGIG (reference sequence). The CDR3 is 12 residues long. The CDR3 reads CVATGGDYGYTF. The CDR3 DNA reads as TGTGTCGCGACAGGGGGCGACTATGGCTACACCTTC.

The V and J genes are TRBV6-2 or TRBV6-3 and TRBJ2-1; tentatively, D is TRBD1 (6 bases). V lost 0 bases and J 7 bases, leaving 7 bases between the germline ends. This CDR3 contains 13 residues. Germline V gives CDR1 MNHEY, CDR2 SVGEGT. The CDR3 DNA reads TGTGCCAGCAGTTACTCGAGGGGGAATGAGCAGTTCTTC. This sequence encodes CASSYSRGNEQFF.

This clone showed up just once. This chain links TRBV7-2 with TRBJ2-5; 7 bases align to TRBD1. Trimming cost V 6 bases and J 5 bases; bases outside gene matches: 12. In germline, CDR1 is SGHTA, CDR2 FQGNSA. The CDR3 contains 15 residues. CDR3 region: CASRDRGRDLETQYF. The CDR3, as DNA: TGTGCCAGCAGGGATAGGGGGCGCGATCTGGAGACCCAGTACTTC.

The CDR3 spells CASSLEDQPQHF. The CDR3 region has the DNA TGTGCCAGCAGCTTAGAGGATCAGCCCCAGCATTTT. The rearrangement uses TRBV13 and TRBJ1-5; D gene unclear. The length of the CDR3 is 12 residues. Between the trimmed V and J ends, which lost 1 base and 5 bases, there was a span of 3 bases. Germline values: CDR1 PRHDT, CDR2 FYEKMQ (reference sequence).

The chain has TRBV20-1 and TRBJ2-5; D may be TRBD2 (7 bases). This CDR3 has 15 amino acids. Trimming pared 3 bases from V and 1 base from J, leaving 15 bases between. The germline gives CDR1 DFQATT, CDR2 SNEGSKA (reference sequence). CDR3 residues: CSASRGEGPQETQYF. Here the CDR3 DNA reads TGCAGTGCTAGTAGGGGGGAGGGCCCCCAAGAGACCCAGTACTTC.

The chain has TRBV11-3 and TRBJ2-7, with 7 nucleotides matching TRBD1. J was trimmed by 5 bases and V by 5 bases; bases with no gene match: 6. Germline V gene lookup returns CDR1 SGHNT and CDR2 YENEEA. The CDR3 extends over 13 amino acids. CDR3 sequence (DNA): TGTGCCAGCAGCGCCCGGACAGGTCACGAGCAGTACTTC. As protein: CASSARTGHEQYF.

A single count supports this clone. The chain combines TRBV30 with TRBJ2-3; 12 bases align to TRBD2. The CDR3 length is 16 residues. Germline loops: CDR1 GTSNPN, CDR2 SVGIG (reference sequence). Trimming cost V 3 bases and J 7 bases; bases outside gene matches: 11. CDR3 sequence (DNA): TGTGCCTGGAGCCAACTAGCGGGGGGTGATAGGTATACGCAGTATTTT. It yields the protein CAWSQLAGGDRYTQYF.

CDR3 amino acids: CASSLETGRYGYTF. CDR3 nucleotides: TGTGCCAGCAGCTTAGAGACAGGGAGGTATGGCTACACCTTC. This chain joins TRBV7-2 and TRBJ1-2; TRBD1 matches 7 bases. The CDR3 runs to 14 residues. Germline V CDR1 and CDR2: SGHTA, FQGNSA. V gave up 1 base and J gave up 5 bases; unmatched junction bases: 4.

This sequence joins TRBV6-5 and TRBJ2-7, with D perhaps assigned TRBD1 or TRBD2 (7 bases each). Per the germline V gene, CDR1 is MNHEY and CDR2 is SVGAGI. This CDR3 comprises 14 residues. V lost 5 bases and J 5 bases, leaving 16 bases between the germline ends. CDR3 region: CASSRAGQRNEQYF. CDR3 sequence (DNA): TGTGCCAGCAGTCGAGCGGGACAGCGGAACGAGCAGTACTTC.

This clone showed up many times. V and J are TRBV6-2 or TRBV6-3 and TRBJ1-2; D call uncertain. The CDR3 runs 10 residues. V lost 5 bases, J lost 5 bases, and 3 bases lay in between. Germline V gene data show CDR1 as MNHEY and CDR2 as SVGEGT. CDR3 DNA: TGTGCCAGCAGTGGGTATGGCTACACCTTC. Amino acid sequence: CASSGYGYTF.

This clone has just a few counts. This chain links TRBV29-1 with TRBJ1-2, with D possibly being TRBD1 (6 bases). Germline CDR1 and CDR2: SQVTM and ANQGSEA. The CDR3 length is 12 residues. Trimming took off 4 bases at V and 1 base at J, with 7 bases between the two ends. For the CDR3, the DNA is TGCAGCGTTGGACAGGATAACTATGGCTACACCTTC. It specifies CSVGQDNYGYTF.

The chain recombines TRBV6-5 with TRBJ1-1; unclear D gene. The CDR3 totals 13 residues. Germline V gene lookup returns CDR1 MNHEY and CDR2 SVGAGI. V was pared by 6 bases and J by 1 base, with 9 bases between. The CDR3 region has the DNA TGTGCCAGCAGCCGCAACCAGAACACTGAAGCTTTCTTT. It specifies CASSRNQNTEAFF.

The chain carries TRBV10-3 and TRBJ1-6, with 9 bases aligning to TRBD1. The CDR3 consists of 16 residues. CDR1 and CDR2 (germline): ENHRY, SYGVKD. The J segment lost 7 bases and the V segment lost 0 bases, leaving 4 bases of the junction unmatched. The CDR3 loop reads CAISESTGGGNSPLHF. The CDR3 DNA is TGTGCCATCAGTGAGTCGACAGGGGGGGGAAATTCACCCCTCCACTTT.

The gene calls are TRBV11-2 and TRBJ2-1; 11 bases fit TRBD2. This CDR3 contains 15 residues. CDR1 is SGHAT and CDR2 is FQNNGV in the germline V gene. J was trimmed by 7 bases and V by 6 bases; bases with no gene match: 8. The CDR3 loop reads CASRLAGVKVNEQFF. In DNA, the CDR3 is TGTGCCAGCAGACTAGCGGGAGTAAAGGTAAATGAGCAGTTCTTC.

This rearrangement joins TRBV7-9 to TRBJ2-3; D possibly uses TRBD1 or TRBD2 (6 bases each). Germline V gene sequence: CDR1 SEHNR, CDR2 FQNEAQ (reference sequence). The CDR3 totals 15 residues. V dropped 6 bases and J dropped 0 bases, with 13 bases sitting between them. The CDR3 bases are TGTGCCAGCAGGCAAAGGGGGGCGAGCACAGATACGCAGTATTTT. As protein: CASRQRGASTDTQYF.

This clone appeared a single time. The V and J genes are TRBV4-2 and TRBJ1-1, with D possibly matching TRBD1 (5 bases). The CDR3 consists of 15 residues. Germline lookup yields CDR1 LGHNA and CDR2 YNFKEQ. V lost 4 bases and J lost 1, with 13 bases in between. The CDR3 coding sequence is TGTGCCAGCAGCCCATGGACATCTACGAACACTGAAGCTTTCTTT. Amino acid sequence: CASSPWTSTNTEAFF.

The chain combines TRBV21-1 with TRBJ1-5. TRBV21-1 is reported as a pseudogene. This CDR3 comprises 18 residues. The DNA of the CDR3 is TGTGCCAGCAGCAAAATGAGGGGACTCTATTCTAGCAATCAGCCCCAGCATTTT. This gives the protein CASSKMRGLYSSNQPQHF.

V and J are TRBV5-1 and TRBJ2-3; no clear D. CDR3 length equals 14 residues. The V end lost 0 bases, the J end lost 2 bases, and 7 bases lay between the germline ends. CDR1 SGHRS and CDR2 YFSETQ come from the germline V gene. CDR3: CASSLDGPTDTQYF. The CDR3 bases are TGCGCCAGCAGCTTGGATGGCCCCACAGATACGCAGTATTTT.

V is TRBV7-3 and J is TRBJ1-1, with a weak D call TRBD1 (5 bases). The V end was cut by 5 bases, the J end by 8 bases, with 18 bases between. CDR3 length: 14 residues. Germline loops: CDR1 SGHTA, CDR2 FQGTGA. CDR3 protein: CASSPDRVQSEAFF. CDR3 bases: TGTGCCAGCAGCCCCGACAGAGTACAATCCGAAGCTTTCTTT.